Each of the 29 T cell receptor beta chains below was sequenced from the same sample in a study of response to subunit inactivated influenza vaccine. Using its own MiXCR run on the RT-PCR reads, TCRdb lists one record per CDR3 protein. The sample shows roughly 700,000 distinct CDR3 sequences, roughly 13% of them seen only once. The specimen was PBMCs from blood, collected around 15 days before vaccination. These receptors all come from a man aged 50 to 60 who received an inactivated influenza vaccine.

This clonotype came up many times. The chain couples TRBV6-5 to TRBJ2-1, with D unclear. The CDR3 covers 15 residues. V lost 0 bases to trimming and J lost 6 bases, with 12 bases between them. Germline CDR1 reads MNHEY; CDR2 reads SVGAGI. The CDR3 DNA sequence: TGTGCCAGCAGTTACTCGATAGGGCTCAGCAATGAGCAGTTCTTC. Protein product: CASSYSIGLSNEQFF.

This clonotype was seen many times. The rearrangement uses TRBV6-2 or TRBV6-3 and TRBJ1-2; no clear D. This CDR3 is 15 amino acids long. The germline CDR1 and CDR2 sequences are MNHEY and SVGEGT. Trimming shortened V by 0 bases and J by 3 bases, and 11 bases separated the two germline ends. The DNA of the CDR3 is TGTGCCAGCAGTTACTCGAGTTGGGAAGACTATGGCTACACCTTC. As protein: CASSYSSWEDYGYTF.

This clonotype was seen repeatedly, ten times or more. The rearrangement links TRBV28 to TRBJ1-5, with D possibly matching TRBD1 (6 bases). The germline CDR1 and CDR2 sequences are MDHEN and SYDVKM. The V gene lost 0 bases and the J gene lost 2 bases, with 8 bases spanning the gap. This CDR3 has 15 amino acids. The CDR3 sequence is CASSLWRGGNQPQHF. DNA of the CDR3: TGTGCCAGCAGTTTATGGAGGGGGGGCAATCAGCCCCAGCATTTT.

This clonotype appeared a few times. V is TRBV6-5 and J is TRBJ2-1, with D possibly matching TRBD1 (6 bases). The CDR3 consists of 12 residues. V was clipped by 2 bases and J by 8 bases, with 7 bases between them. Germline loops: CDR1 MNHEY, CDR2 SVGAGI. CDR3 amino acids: CASSYTGHEQFF. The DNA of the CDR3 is TGTGCCAGCAGTTACACAGGGCATGAGCAGTTCTTC.

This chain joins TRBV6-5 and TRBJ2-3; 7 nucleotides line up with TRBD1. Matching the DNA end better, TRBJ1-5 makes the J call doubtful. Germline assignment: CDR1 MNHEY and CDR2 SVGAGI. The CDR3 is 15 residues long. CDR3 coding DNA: TGTGCCAGCAGTTACAGGGGGCGCGGTACAGATACGCAGCATTTT. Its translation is CASSYRGRGTDTQHF.

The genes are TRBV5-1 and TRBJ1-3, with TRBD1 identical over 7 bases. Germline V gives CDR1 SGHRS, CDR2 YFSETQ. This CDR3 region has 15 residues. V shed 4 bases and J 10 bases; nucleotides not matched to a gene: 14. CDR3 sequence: CASSSGTGDRGTIYF. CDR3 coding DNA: TGCGCCAGCAGCAGCGGAACAGGGGACCGCGGAACCATATATTTT.

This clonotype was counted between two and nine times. DNA for the CDR3: TGTGCCACCAGCAGGGCCCTCCCTAACTCCCATGAGCAGTTCTTC. This sequence encodes CATSRALPNSHEQFF. This chain links TRBV15 with TRBJ2-1, with D unresolved. Germline CDR1 LNHNV, CDR2 YYDKDF (reference sequence). The length of the CDR3 is 15 residues. Trimming left V 3 bases short and J 8 bases short, with 17 bases between.

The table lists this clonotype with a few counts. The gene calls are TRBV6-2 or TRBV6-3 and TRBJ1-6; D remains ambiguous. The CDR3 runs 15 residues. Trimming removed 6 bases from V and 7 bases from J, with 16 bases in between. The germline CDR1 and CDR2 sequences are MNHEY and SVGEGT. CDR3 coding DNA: TGTGCCAGCAGAGCAACGGGGTTCGGAAATTCACCCCTCCACTTT. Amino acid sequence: CASRATGFGNSPLHF.

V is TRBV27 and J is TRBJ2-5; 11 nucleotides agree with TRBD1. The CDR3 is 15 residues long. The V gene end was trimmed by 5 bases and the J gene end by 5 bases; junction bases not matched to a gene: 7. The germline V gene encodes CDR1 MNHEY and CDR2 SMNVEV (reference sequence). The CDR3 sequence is CASSTRTGGAETQYF. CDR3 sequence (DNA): TGTGCCAGCAGTACCCGGACAGGGGGCGCGGAGACCCAGTACTTC.

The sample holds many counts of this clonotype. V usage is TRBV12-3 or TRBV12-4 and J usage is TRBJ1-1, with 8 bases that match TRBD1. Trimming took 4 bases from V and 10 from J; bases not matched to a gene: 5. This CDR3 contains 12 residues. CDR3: CASSSPTGVAFF. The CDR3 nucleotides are TGTGCCAGCAGTTCTCCGACAGGGGTAGCTTTCTTT.

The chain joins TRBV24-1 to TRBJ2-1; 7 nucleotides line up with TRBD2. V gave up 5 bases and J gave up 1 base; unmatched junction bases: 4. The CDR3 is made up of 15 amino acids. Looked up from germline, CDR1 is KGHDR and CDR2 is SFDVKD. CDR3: CATSGGSGSYNEQFF. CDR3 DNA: TGTGCCACCAGTGGCGGGAGTGGGTCCTACAATGAGCAGTTCTTC.

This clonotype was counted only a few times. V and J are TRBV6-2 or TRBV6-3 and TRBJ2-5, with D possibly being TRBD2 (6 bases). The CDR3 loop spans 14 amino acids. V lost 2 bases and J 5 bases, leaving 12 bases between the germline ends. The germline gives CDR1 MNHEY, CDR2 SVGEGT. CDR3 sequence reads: CASSYVAVGETQYF. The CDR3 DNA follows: TGTGCCAGCAGTTACGTAGCGGTCGGGGAGACCCAGTACTTC.

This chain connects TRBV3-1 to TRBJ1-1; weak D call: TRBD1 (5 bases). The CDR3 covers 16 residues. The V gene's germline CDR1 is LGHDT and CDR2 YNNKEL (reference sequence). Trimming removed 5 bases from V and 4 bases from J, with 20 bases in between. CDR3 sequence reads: CASSERGIGGGTEAFF. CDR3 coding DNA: TGTGCCAGCAGCGAAAGAGGAATCGGGGGGGGCACTGAAGCTTTCTTT.

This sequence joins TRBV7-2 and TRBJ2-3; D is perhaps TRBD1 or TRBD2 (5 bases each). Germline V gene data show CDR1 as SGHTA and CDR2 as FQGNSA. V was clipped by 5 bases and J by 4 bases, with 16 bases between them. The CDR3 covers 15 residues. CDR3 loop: CASSIQRGVPDTQYF. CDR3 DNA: TGTGCCAGCAGCATACAGAGGGGCGTCCCAGATACGCAGTATTTT.

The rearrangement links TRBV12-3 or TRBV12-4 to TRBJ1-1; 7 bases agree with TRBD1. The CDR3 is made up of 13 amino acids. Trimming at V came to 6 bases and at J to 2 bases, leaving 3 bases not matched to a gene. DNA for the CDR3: TGTGCCAGCAGGGACAGGTTCAACACTGAAGCTTTCTTT. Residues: CASRDRFNTEAFF.

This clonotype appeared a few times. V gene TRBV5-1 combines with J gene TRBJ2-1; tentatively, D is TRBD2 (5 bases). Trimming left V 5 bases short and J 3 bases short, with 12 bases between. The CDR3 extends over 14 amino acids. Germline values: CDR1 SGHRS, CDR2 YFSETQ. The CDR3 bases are TGCGCCAGCAGTTGGGGAGAAATCTACAATGAGCAGTTCTTC. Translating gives CASSWGEIYNEQFF.

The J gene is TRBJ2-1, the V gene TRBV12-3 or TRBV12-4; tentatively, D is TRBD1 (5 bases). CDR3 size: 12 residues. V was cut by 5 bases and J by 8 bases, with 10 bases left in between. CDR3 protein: CASSHRFHEQFF. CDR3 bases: TGTGCCAGCAGTCACAGGTTCCATGAGCAGTTCTTC.

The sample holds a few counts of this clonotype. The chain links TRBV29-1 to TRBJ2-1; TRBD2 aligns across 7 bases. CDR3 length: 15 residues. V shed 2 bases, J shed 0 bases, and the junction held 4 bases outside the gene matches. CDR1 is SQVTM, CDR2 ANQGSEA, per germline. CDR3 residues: CSVEFGGSSYNEQFF. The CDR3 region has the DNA TGCAGCGTTGAATTCGGCGGGAGCTCCTACAATGAGCAGTTCTTC.

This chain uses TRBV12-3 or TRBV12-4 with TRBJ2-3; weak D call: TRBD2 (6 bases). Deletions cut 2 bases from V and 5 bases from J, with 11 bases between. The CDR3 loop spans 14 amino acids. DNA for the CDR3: TGTGCCAGCAGTTTACCCGGGGGTGGAGATACGCAGTATTTT. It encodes CASSLPGGGDTQYF.

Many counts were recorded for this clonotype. Here the CDR3 reads CASSIQNTGELFF. CDR3 DNA sequence: TGTGCCAGTAGTATACAGAACACCGGGGAGCTGTTTTTT. The chain combines TRBV19 with TRBJ2-2; D not resolved. Germline CDR1 is LNHDA and CDR2 is SQIVND (reference sequence). This CDR3 has 13 residues. V lost 2 bases and J lost 1, with 2 bases in between.

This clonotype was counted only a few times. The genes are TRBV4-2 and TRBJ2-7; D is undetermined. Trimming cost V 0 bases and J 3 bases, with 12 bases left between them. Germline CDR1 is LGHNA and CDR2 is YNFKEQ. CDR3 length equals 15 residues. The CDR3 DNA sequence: TGTGCCAGCAGCCAAGAAGTGGTCGAGATCTACGAGCAGTACTTC. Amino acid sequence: CASSQEVVEIYEQYF.

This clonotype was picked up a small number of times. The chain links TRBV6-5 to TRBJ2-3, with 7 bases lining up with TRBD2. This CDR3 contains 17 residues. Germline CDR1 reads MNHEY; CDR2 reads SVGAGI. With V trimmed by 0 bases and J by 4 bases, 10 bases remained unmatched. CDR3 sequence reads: CASSYSINLAASDTQYF. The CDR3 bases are TGTGCCAGCAGTTACTCGATCAACCTAGCGGCGTCAGATACGCAGTATTTT.

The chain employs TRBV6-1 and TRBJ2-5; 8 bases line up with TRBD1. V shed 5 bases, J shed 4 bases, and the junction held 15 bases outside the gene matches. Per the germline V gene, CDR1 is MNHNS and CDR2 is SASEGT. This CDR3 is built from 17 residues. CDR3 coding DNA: TGTGCCAGCAGTCGAAACTCAGCCAGGGGGCTAGCAGAGACCCAGTACTTC. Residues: CASSRNSARGLAETQYF.

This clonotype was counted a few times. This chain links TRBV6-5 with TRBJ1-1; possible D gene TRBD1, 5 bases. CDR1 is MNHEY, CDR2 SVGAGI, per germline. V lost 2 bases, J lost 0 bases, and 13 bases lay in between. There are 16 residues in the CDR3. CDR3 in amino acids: CASSYGSVGVNTEAFF. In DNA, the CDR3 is TGTGCCAGCAGTTACGGGTCTGTAGGGGTGAACACTGAAGCTTTCTTT.

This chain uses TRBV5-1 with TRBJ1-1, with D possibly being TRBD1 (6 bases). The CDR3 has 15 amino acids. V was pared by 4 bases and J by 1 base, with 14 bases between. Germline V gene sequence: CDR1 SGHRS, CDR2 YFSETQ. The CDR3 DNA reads TGCGCCAGCAGCACGGGGGCAGTTAAGAACACTGAAGCTTTCTTT. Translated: CASSTGAVKNTEAFF.

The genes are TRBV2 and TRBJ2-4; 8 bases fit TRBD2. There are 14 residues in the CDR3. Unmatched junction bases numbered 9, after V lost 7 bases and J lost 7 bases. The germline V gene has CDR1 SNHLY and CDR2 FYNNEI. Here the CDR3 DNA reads TGTGCCAGCACTGTTGGGACTAGTCCCAACATTCAGTACTTC. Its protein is CASTVGTSPNIQYF.

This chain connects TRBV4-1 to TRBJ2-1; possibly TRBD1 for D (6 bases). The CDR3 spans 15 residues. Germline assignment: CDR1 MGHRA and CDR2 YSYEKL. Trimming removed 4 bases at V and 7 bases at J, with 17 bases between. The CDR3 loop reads CASSLIRGQPNEQFF. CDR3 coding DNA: TGCGCCAGCAGCCTAATACGGGGACAACCGAATGAGCAGTTCTTC.

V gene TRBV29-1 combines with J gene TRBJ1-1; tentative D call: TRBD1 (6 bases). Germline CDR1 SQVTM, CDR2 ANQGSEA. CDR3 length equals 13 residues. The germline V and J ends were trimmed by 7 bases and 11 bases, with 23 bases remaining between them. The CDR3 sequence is CSAVGQQGIRAFF. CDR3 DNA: TGCAGCGCCGTGGGGCAGCAGGGGATTAGGGCTTTCTTT.

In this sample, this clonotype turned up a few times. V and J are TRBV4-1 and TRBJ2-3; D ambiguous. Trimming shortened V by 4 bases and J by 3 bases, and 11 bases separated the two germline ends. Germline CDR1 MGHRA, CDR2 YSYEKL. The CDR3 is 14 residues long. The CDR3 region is CASSPTQLTDTQYF. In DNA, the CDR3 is TGCGCCAGCAGCCCAACCCAGCTAACAGATACGCAGTATTTT.